Listed here are 20 T cell receptor beta chains from one sample, sequenced in a study of the immune and genomic landscape of osteosarcoma. The protocol was immunoSEQ multiplex PCR, while the TCRdb copy is restricted to in-frame clones and leaves out a portion. The sample has about 5,900 clones, 68% seen once. The post-treatment osteosarcoma tumors were primary, local recurrence or metastasis specimens from poor-prognosis patients. Specimen: osteosarcoma tumor tissue from the lung. These receptors originate from a human donor with osteosarcoma.

Written as DNA, the CDR3 is TGTGCCAGCAGCTCGCGACCGGGACCCTTCTTTGGCTACACCTTC. The encoded protein is CASSSRPGPFFGYTF. The V gene is TRBV11-2, the J gene TRBJ1-2; possible D gene TRBD1, 5 bases. Germline CDR1 is SGHAT and CDR2 is FQNNGV. The CDR3 is 15 residues long. The V and J ends lost 4 bases and 7 bases respectively, with 19 bases between them.

This chain links TRBV5-4 with TRBJ2-5; 9 nucleotides match TRBD2. Germline CDR1 and CDR2: SGHNT and YYREEE (reference sequence). The CDR3 is 15 amino acids. V lost 2 bases to trimming and J lost 0 bases; unmatched junction nucleotides: 2. CDR3 amino acids: CASSFQRGDQETQYF. The CDR3, as DNA: TGTGCCAGCAGCTTCCAGCGGGGGGACCAAGAGACCCAGTACTTC.

This clone was seen more than once but under ten times. The chain carries TRBV4-3 and TRBJ1-5, with D possibly TRBD1 on 6 matching bases. CDR3 length: 15 residues. V gave up 4 bases and J gave up 8 bases, with 18 bases separating them. Looked up from germline, CDR1 is LGHNA and CDR2 is YSLEER. The CDR3 DNA is TGCGCCAGCAGCCGGAACAGGGCCGAGCGGGAGCCCCAGCATTTT. Residues: CASSRNRAEREPQHF.

J is TRBJ1-3 and V is TRBV6-5; TRBD1 matches 9 bases. This CDR3 contains 16 residues. Germline V CDR1 and CDR2: MNHEY, SVGAGI. The V segment lost 4 bases and the J segment 1 base; nucleotides outside the gene matches: 5. As DNA, the CDR3 is TGTGCCAGCAGTTGGGGACAGGGTAATTCTGGAAACACCATATATTTT. Residues: CASSWGQGNSGNTIYF.

A few counts support this clone. This sequence joins TRBV4-2 and TRBJ2-7; 7 bases are a match to TRBD1. This CDR3 comprises 15 residues. J gave up 4 bases and V 1 base, and 7 bases lay outside the gene matches. In germline, CDR1 is LGHNA, CDR2 YNFKEQ. CDR3 DNA: TGTGCCAGCAGCCAAGGTAGGGGGCAAAGGTACGAGCAGTACTTC. Encoded protein: CASSQGRGQRYEQYF.

The V call is TRBV7-6, the J call TRBJ2-1; the match to TRBD2 covers 10 bases. CDR3 length: 18 residues. V dropped 5 bases and J dropped 5; count of bases not matched to a gene: 15. Germline CDR1 is SGHVS and CDR2 is FNYEAQ. The CDR3: CASSPLFSGLAINNEQFF. The CDR3 DNA follows: TGTGCCAGCAGCCCACTCTTTTCGGGACTAGCGATAAACAATGAGCAGTTCTTC.

The V and J genes are TRBV10-2 and TRBJ2-1; 9 positions match TRBD2. CDR1 is WSHSY, CDR2 SAAADI, per germline. This CDR3 spans 14 amino acids. Trimming at V came to 10 bases and at J to 7 bases, leaving 11 bases not matched to a gene. In nucleotides, the CDR3 is TGCGCCACTCTACCCCTAGCGGGAAGTAATGAGCAGTTCTTC. This translates into CATLPLAGSNEQFF.

This clone rates as medium-sized. V usage is TRBV29-1 and J usage is TRBJ1-1; a weak D match, TRBD1 (5 bases). This CDR3 region has 11 residues. Germline loops: CDR1 SQVTM, CDR2 ANQGSEA. V shed 5 bases and J shed 6 bases, with 10 bases lying between them. The CDR3 protein is CSVRREAEAFF. CDR3 sequence (DNA): TGCAGCGTTCGCAGGGAAGCTGAAGCTTTCTTT.

V is TRBV28 and J is TRBJ1-5; D is uncertain. Looked up from germline, CDR1 is MDHEN and CDR2 is SYDVKM. Trimming shortened V by 6 bases and J by 3 bases, and 15 bases separated the two germline ends. The CDR3 has 15 residues. This CDR3 is CASRFEGANNQPQHF. CDR3 coding DNA: TGTGCCAGCAGATTCGAGGGTGCCAACAATCAGCCCCAGCATTTT.

This clone is categorized as medium-sized (0.01 to 0.1%). This chain links TRBV28 with TRBJ2-2; D is perhaps TRBD1 or TRBD2 (5 bases each). Per the germline V gene, CDR1 is MDHEN and CDR2 is SYDVKM. V lost 8 bases and J lost 4, with 17 bases in between. The length of the CDR3 is 15 residues. CDR3 coding DNA: TGTGCCAGCGCCTCGGGGCAGGGATTCACCGGGGAGCTGTTTTTT. This encodes CASASGQGFTGELFF. The full variable domain, rest sourced from reference TRBV28 and TRBJ2-2, is DVKVTQSSRYLVKRTGEKVFLECVQDMDHENMFWYRQDPGLGLRLIYFSYDVKMKEKGDIPEGYSVSREKKERFSLILESASTNQTSMYLCASASGQGFTGELFFGEGSRLTVL.

V is TRBV28 and J is TRBJ2-4; D might be TRBD1 (5 bases). Trimming shortened V by 5 bases and J by 1 base, and 9 bases separated the two germline ends. From germline, CDR1 is MDHEN and CDR2 SYDVKM. The CDR3 spans 14 residues. CDR3 sequence reads: CASSKQVAKNIQYF. In DNA, the CDR3 is TGTGCCAGCAGTAAACAGGTGGCCAAAAACATTCAGTACTTC. Based on the CDR3 plus reference TRBV28 and TRBJ2-4, the full variable domain is DVKVTQSSRYLVKRTGEKVFLECVQDMDHENMFWYRQDPGLGLRLIYFSYDVKMKEKGDIPEGYSVSREKKERFSLILESASTNQTSMYLCASSKQVAKNIQYFGAGTRLSVL.

The V call is TRBV27, the J call TRBJ1-1; the match to TRBD1 covers 7 bases. Germline V gene data show CDR1 as MNHEY and CDR2 as SMNVEV (reference sequence). The CDR3 sequence is 13 residues long. The V segment lost 5 bases and the J segment 6 bases; nucleotides outside the gene matches: 6. CDR3 nucleotide sequence: TGTGCCAGCAGTGACAGGGTTGGCGCTGAAGCTTTCTTT. It encodes CASSDRVGAEAFF.

The chain uses TRBV7-6 and TRBJ1-2, with D perhaps TRBD1 (6 bases). The CDR3 runs 13 residues. Trimming took off 1 base at V and 6 bases at J, with 9 bases between the two ends. The germline CDR1 and CDR2 sequences are SGHVS and FNYEAQ. DNA for the CDR3: TGTGCCAGCAGCTTAGGACAGGTTGATGGCTACACCTTC. Translated: CASSLGQVDGYTF.

This chain links TRBV7-6 with TRBJ2-7, with 10 positions matching TRBD2. The germline CDR1 and CDR2 sequences are SGHVS and FNYEAQ. The CDR3 runs 17 residues. With 3 bases clipped from V and 3 bases from J, the junction kept 11 bases outside the gene matches. CDR3 sequence reads: CASSLGLAGVGNYEQYF. In DNA form, the CDR3 reads TGTGCCAGCAGCTTGGGGCTAGCGGGAGTCGGGAACTACGAGCAGTACTTC.

This clone is medium-sized. Other DNA sequences from this sample encode an identical CDR3 as well. The chain is built from TRBV5-5 and TRBJ2-7; 13 bases match TRBD2. The CDR3 has 15 residues. Per the germline V gene, CDR1 is SGHKS and CDR2 is YYEKEE (reference sequence). With 0 bases clipped from V and 3 bases from J, the junction kept 0 bases outside the gene matches. The CDR3, as DNA: TGTGCCAGCAGCTTGGGGACTAGCGGGAGCTACGAGCAGTACTTC. It translates to CASSLGTSGSYEQYF.

This clone was picked up one time. The V call is TRBV5-4, the J call TRBJ2-3, with D possibly matching TRBD2 (6 bases). CDR3 length equals 12 residues. Looked up from germline, CDR1 is SGHNT and CDR2 is YYREEE (reference sequence). Trimming shortened V by 3 bases and J by 4 bases, and 6 bases separated the two germline ends. Written as DNA, the CDR3 is TGTGCCAGCAGCTCGGGGGCAGATACGCAGTATTTT. It specifies CASSSGADTQYF.

This chain joins TRBV2 and TRBJ1-2; 7 positions match TRBD1. The V gene's germline CDR1 is SNHLY and CDR2 FYNNEI. This CDR3 has 14 residues. Unmatched junction bases numbered 16, after V lost 10 bases and J lost 8 bases. The DNA of the CDR3 is TGTGCCATGACTCGGACAGGCGGGCTAAGAGGCTACACCTTC. Translating gives CAMTRTGGLRGYTF.

On this clone itself: The junction differs from germline at one of its ends, possibly a read error. This chain uses TRBV7-7 with TRBJ2-7; D not certain. CDR1 SSHAT and CDR2 FNYEAQ come from the germline V gene (reference sequence). The CDR3 sequence is 13 residues long. CDR3 region: CASSLGRYYEQYF. The DNA for the CDR3 is TGTGCTAGCAGCTTAGGCCGGTACTACGAGCAGTACTTC.

The gene calls are TRBV10-3 and TRBJ2-6; no firm D call. CDR3 size: 15 residues. The V end lost 6 bases, the J end lost 2 bases, and 11 bases lay between the germline ends. CDR1 and CDR2 from the germline V gene are ENHRY and SYGVKD. CDR3 sequence (DNA): TGTGCCATCAGCCTCGCCATTCCTGGGGCCAACGTCCTGACTTTC. It yields the protein CAISLAIPGANVLTF.

The chain is built from TRBV7-6 and TRBJ2-4, with D perhaps matching TRBD1 (5 bases). The V gene lost 1 base and the J gene lost 7 bases, with 8 bases spanning the gap. Germline V gives CDR1 SGHVS, CDR2 FNYEAQ. The CDR3 covers 13 residues. The CDR3, as DNA: TGTGCCAGCAGCTTAGACAGGATGAACATTCAGTACTTC. This translates into CASSLDRMNIQYF.